This is a list of T cell receptor beta chains from one sample in a study of CD8 T cells in ankylosing spondylitis. MiXCR, run by TCRdb on the 5' RACE reads, gives a single entry per CDR3 protein. The top ten clones hold around 3.5% of a sample with 500,000 or so distinct CDR3 sequences, roughly 5% of them seen once. Sequencing was performed on blood, either unsorted or a sorted T cell fraction (not recorded which). The receptors stem from a male donor with ankylosing spondylitis. Each CDR3 is given with its conserved first and last residue. Fields, in order: J gene, clone size, V gene, D gene, CDR3 protein, CDR3 DNA. The D gene is left open where the match is weak. Some rows mark clone size as missing; the rest say once, few, many or name a class of expanded clone.

j_gene: TRBJ2-7
abundance: .
v_gene: TRBV7-8
d_gene: .
CDR3aa: CASSLGLVNSIEQYF
CDR3nt: TGTGCCAGCAGCTTAGGGCTCGTCAACTCCATCGAGCAGTACTTC

j_gene: TRBJ1-3
abundance: many
v_gene: TRBV24-1
d_gene: .
CDR3aa: CATSDKRMSSGNTIYF
CDR3nt: TGTGCCACCAGTGATAAAAGGATGAGCTCTGGAAACACCATATATTTT

j_gene: TRBJ2-7
abundance: .
v_gene: TRBV4-1
d_gene: .
CDR3aa: CASTHIRAENREQYF
CDR3nt: TGCGCCAGCACCCATATAAGGGCCGAGAACCGGGAGCAGTACTTC

j_gene: TRBJ2-7
abundance: many
v_gene: TRBV5-1
d_gene: .
CDR3aa: CASSLARGTRPGDYEQYF
CDR3nt: TGCGCCAGCAGCTTGGCCAGGGGAACTAGACCTGGAGACTACGAGCAGTACTTC

j_gene: TRBJ2-1
abundance: many
v_gene: TRBV4-3
d_gene: TRBD1
CDR3aa: CASSQPGTGRYNEQFF
CDR3nt: TGCGCCAGCAGCCAGCCAGGGACAGGTCGTTACAATGAGCAGTTCTTC

j_gene: TRBJ2-3
abundance: many
v_gene: TRBV12-3/TRBV12-4
d_gene: .
CDR3aa: CASSLVRGTPTDTQYF
CDR3nt: TGTGCCAGCAGTTTAGTTCGGGGGACCCCCACAGATACGCAGTATTTT

j_gene: TRBJ2-2
abundance: many
v_gene: TRBV5-4
d_gene: .
CDR3aa: CASSSGVSNTGELFF
CDR3nt: TGTGCCAGCAGCTCGGGGGTTTCGAACACCGGGGAGCTGTTTTTT

j_gene: TRBJ2-7
abundance: many
v_gene: TRBV7-9
d_gene: .
CDR3aa: CASSSLQGISYEQYF
CDR3nt: TGTGCCAGCAGCTCTTTACAGGGAATAAGCTACGAGCAGTACTTC

j_gene: TRBJ1-2
abundance: many
v_gene: TRBV11-2
d_gene: .
CDR3aa: CASSLIRVDYGYTF
CDR3nt: TGTGCCAGCAGCTTAATCAGGGTGGACTATGGCTACACCTTC

j_gene: TRBJ1-2
abundance: few
v_gene: TRBV5-1
d_gene: .
CDR3aa: CASSLFQTNYGYTF
CDR3nt: TGCGCCAGCAGCTTGTTCCAGACGAACTATGGCTACACCTTC

j_gene: TRBJ2-7
abundance: many
v_gene: TRBV12-3/TRBV12-4
d_gene: .
CDR3aa: CASSPRRQGSSYEQYF
CDR3nt: TGTGCCAGCAGCCCCCGTCGGCAGGGGAGCTCCTACGAGCAGTACTTC

j_gene: TRBJ1-2
abundance: many
v_gene: TRBV27
d_gene: TRBD1
CDR3aa: CASSWVAGGSGGYTF
CDR3nt: TGTGCCAGCAGCTGGGTGGCAGGGGGTTCTGGTGGCTACACCTTC

j_gene: TRBJ2-1
abundance: many
v_gene: TRBV6-5
d_gene: TRBD2
CDR3aa: CASSYSELAGGDEQFF
CDR3nt: TGTGCCAGCAGTTACTCGGAGCTAGCGGGTGGAGATGAGCAGTTCTTC

j_gene: TRBJ2-4
abundance: many
v_gene: TRBV7-2
d_gene: .
CDR3aa: CASSPGVWGLAKNIQYF
CDR3nt: TGTGCCAGCAGCCCCGGCGTCTGGGGGCTAGCCAAAAACATTCAGTACTTC

j_gene: TRBJ2-1
abundance: .
v_gene: TRBV12-3/TRBV12-4
d_gene: .
CDR3aa: CASSFGPRIEQFF
CDR3nt: TGTGCCAGCAGTTTCGGGCCAAGGATTGAGCAGTTCTTC

j_gene: TRBJ2-1
abundance: many
v_gene: TRBV6-2/TRBV6-3
d_gene: TRBD2
CDR3aa: CASSHLSGYSYNEQFF
CDR3nt: TGTGCCAGCAGTCACCTTAGCGGGTACTCCTACAATGAGCAGTTCTTC

j_gene: TRBJ2-1
abundance: many
v_gene: TRBV5-1
d_gene: .
CDR3aa: CASTTGLPNEQFF
CDR3nt: TGCGCCAGCACGACGGGCCTGCCCAATGAGCAGTTCTTC

j_gene: TRBJ1-1
abundance: many
v_gene: TRBV9
d_gene: TRBD1
CDR3aa: CASSVRATGVGTEAFF
CDR3nt: TGTGCCAGCAGCGTGAGGGCAACAGGGGTCGGCACTGAAGCTTTCTTT

j_gene: TRBJ2-3
abundance: .
v_gene: TRBV5-1
d_gene: TRBD2
CDR3aa: CASSYPPAGGPGADTQYF
CDR3nt: TGCGCCAGCAGCTACCCCCCAGCGGGAGGGCCTGGGGCAGATACGCAGTATTTT

j_gene: TRBJ1-2
abundance: many
v_gene: TRBV12-3/TRBV12-4
d_gene: .
CDR3aa: CASSLGRRVPTTNYGYTF
CDR3nt: TGTGCCAGCAGTTTGGGACGAAGGGTACCGACCACTAACTATGGCTACACCTTC